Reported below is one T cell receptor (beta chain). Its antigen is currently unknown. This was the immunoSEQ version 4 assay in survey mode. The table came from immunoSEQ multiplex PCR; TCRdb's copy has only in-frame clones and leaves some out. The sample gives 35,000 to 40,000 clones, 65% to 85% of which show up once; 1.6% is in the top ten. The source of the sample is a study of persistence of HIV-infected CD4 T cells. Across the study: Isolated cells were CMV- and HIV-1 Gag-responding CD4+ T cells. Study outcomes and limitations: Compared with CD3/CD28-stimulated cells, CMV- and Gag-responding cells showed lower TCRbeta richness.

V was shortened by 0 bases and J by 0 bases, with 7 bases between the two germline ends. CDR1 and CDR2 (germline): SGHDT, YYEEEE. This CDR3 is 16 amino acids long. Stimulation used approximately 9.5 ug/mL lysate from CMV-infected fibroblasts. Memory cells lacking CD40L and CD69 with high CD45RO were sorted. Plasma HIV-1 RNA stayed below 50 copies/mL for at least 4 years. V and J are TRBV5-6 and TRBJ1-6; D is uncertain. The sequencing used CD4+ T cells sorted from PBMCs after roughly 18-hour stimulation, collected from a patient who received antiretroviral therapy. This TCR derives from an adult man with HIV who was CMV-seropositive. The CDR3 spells CASSLVESSYNSPLHF. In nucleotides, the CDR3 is TGTGCCAGCAGCTTGGTGGAGAGCTCCTATAATTCACCCCTCCACTTT.